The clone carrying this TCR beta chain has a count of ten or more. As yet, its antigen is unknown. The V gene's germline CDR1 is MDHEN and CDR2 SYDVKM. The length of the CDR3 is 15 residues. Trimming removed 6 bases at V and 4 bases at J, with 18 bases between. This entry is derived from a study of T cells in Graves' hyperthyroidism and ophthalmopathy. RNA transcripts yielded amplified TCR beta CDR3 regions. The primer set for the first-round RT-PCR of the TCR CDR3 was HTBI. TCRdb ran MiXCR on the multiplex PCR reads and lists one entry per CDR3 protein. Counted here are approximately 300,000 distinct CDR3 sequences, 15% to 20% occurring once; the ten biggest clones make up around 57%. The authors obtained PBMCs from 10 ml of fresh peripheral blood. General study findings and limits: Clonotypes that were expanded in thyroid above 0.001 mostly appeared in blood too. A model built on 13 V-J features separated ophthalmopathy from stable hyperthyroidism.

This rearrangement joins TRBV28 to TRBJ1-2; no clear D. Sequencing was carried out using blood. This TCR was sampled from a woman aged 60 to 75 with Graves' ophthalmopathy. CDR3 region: CASSPGQASGYGYTF. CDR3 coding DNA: TGTGCCAGCAGCCCTGGGCAGGCGTCGGGCTATGGCTACACCTTC.